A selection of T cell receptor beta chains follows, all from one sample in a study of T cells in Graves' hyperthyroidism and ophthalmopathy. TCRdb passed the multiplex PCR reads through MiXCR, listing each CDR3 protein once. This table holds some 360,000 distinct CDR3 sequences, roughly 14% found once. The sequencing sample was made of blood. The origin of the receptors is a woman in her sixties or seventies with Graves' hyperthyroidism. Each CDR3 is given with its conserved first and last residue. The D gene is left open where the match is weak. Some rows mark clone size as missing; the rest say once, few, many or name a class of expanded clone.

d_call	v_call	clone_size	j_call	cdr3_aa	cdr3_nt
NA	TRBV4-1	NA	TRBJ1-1	CASRGLVGVTEAFF	TGCGCCAGCCGCGGTTTAGTCGGGGTAACTGAAGCTTTCTTT
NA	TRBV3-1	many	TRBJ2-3	CASSQDLNGADTQYF	TGTGCCAGCAGCCAAGATCTGAACGGGGCAGATACGCAGTATTTT
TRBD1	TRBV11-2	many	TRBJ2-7	CASSLVTGGTYEQYF	TGTGCCAGCAGCTTAGTAACAGGGGGGACCTACGAGCAGTACTTC
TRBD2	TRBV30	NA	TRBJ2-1	CAWGLAGPNEQFF	TGTGCCTGGGGACTAGCGGGACCAAATGAGCAGTTCTTC
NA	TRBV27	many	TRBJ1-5	CASSPRHSSNQPQHF	TGTGCCAGCAGTCCTCGACACAGTAGCAATCAGCCCCAGCATTTT
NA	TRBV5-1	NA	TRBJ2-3	CASRRDDTDTQYF	TGCGCCAGCAGACGGGACGACACAGATACGCAGTATTTT
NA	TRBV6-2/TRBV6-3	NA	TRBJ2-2	CASSPSYSGDGLFF	TGTGCCAGCAGTCCCTCCTACAGTGGCGACGGGCTGTTTTTT
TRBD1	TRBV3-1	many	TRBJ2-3	CASSPSERGLDTQYF	TGTGCCAGCAGCCCGTCGGAGAGGGGGCTCGATACGCAGTATTTT
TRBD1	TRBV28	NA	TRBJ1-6	CASKVPGQGNPPLHF	TGTGCCAGCAAAGTTCCGGGACAGGGCAATCCACCCCTCCACTTT
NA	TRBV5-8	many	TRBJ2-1	CASKIGGGGNEQFF	TGTGCCAGCAAAATTGGGGGAGGTGGAAATGAGCAGTTCTTC
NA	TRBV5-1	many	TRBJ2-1	CASSLIQPRVDEQFF	TGCGCCAGCAGCTTGATCCAGCCGAGGGTTGATGAGCAGTTCTTC
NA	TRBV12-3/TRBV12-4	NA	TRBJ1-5	CASSLAYGGYSNQPQHF	TGTGCCAGCAGTTTAGCATATGGCGGATATAGCAATCAGCCCCAGCATTTT
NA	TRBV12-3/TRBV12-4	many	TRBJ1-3	CASNKVGSDTIYF	TGTGCCAGCAACAAAGTTGGTAGCGACACCATATATTTT
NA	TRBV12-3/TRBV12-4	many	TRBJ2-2	CASTLRGGLSSGELFF	TGTGCCAGCACCCTGCGAGGGGGGCTCAGTTCCGGGGAGCTGTTTTTT
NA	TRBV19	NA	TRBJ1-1	CASSITVNTEAFF	TGTGCCAGTAGTATAACGGTGAACACTGAAGCTTTCTTT
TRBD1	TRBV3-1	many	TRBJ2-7	CASSHPGTGIYEQYF	TGTGCCAGCAGCCACCCCGGGACAGGTATCTACGAGCAGTACTTC
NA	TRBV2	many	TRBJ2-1	CASSPLVTYNEQFF	TGTGCCAGCAGTCCCCTAGTCACCTACAATGAGCAGTTCTTC
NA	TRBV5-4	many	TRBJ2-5	CASSRELAGETQYF	TGTGCCAGCAGCAGAGAACTAGCTGGCGAGACCCAGTACTTC